These T cell receptor beta chains were read from a single sample in a study of CD8 T cells in Susac syndrome. TCRdb recomputed calls from the immunoSEQ multiplex PCR reads with MiXCR, one row per CDR3 protein. The data hold 190,000 or so distinct CDR3 sequences, with more than 85% observed a single time. The sample consisted of CD4+ T cells from PBMCs. These TCRs come from a human donor with multiple sclerosis. Each CDR3 is given with its conserved first and last residue. The D gene is left open where the match is weak. Not every row has a clone size; where given, it reads once, few, many or a size class.

.	TRBV29-1	.	TRBJ2-3	CSARDLSTDTQYF	TGCAGCGCTAGGGATCTGAGCACAGATACGCAGTATTTT
.	TRBV9	TRBD2	TRBJ2-3	CASSVAGGGSTDTQYF	TGTGCCAGCAGCGTAGCTGGCGGGGGGAGCACAGATACGCAGTATTTT
.	TRBV29-1	.	TRBJ2-7	CSVKLGSYEQYF	TGCAGCGTTAAATTGGGCTCCTACGAGCAGTACTTC
.	TRBV5-1	TRBD1	TRBJ1-6	CASSDRETYNSPLHF	TGCGCCAGCTCCGACAGGGAAACCTATAATTCACCCCTCCACTTT
.	TRBV3-1	.	TRBJ1-1	CASSRHTGAMNTEAFF	TGTGCCAGCAGCCGACATACGGGGGCGATGAACACTGAAGCTTTCTTT
.	TRBV18	.	TRBJ2-7	CASSNGVSYEQYF	TGTGCCAGCTCTAACGGGGTTTCCTACGAGCAGTACTTC
.	TRBV12-3/TRBV12-4	.	TRBJ1-3	CASSSRDWGNTIYF	TGTGCCAGCAGTTCCCGGGACTGGGGAAACACCATATATTTT
.	TRBV20-1	.	TRBJ2-6	CSAAQLSGANVLTF	TGCAGTGCCGCACAGCTCTCTGGGGCCAACGTCCTGACTTTC
.	TRBV7-2	.	TRBJ2-7	CASSLRQIHYEQYF	TGTGCCAGCAGCTTAAGGCAGATCCACTACGAGCAGTACTTC
.	TRBV7-3	.	TRBJ2-1	CASSFAGTSSYNEQFF	TGTGCCAGCAGCTTCGCTGGGACAAGCTCCTACAATGAGCAGTTCTTC
.	TRBV11-2	.	TRBJ2-5	CASSLDGFLETQYF	TGTGCCAGCAGCTTAGATGGTTTTCTTGAGACCCAGTACTTC
.	TRBV12-3/TRBV12-4	.	TRBJ1-2	CAAHRTTNYGYTF	TGTGCCGCACACAGAACGACGAACTATGGCTACACCTTC
few	TRBV20-1	TRBD1	TRBJ1-2	CSARDRDYGYTF	TGCAGTGCTAGGGACAGGGACTATGGCTACACCTTC
.	TRBV11-2	.	TRBJ1-6	CASSGGTGGSDSPLHF	TGTGCCAGCAGCGGAGGAACGGGGGGCTCCGACTCACCCCTCCACTTT
.	TRBV7-9	TRBD2	TRBJ2-5	CASTVAGVWETQYF	TGTGCCAGCACCGTAGCGGGGGTATGGGAGACCCAGTACTTC
.	TRBV6-5	.	TRBJ1-1	CASSKPTGIEAFF	TGTGCCAGCAGTAAACCGACAGGCATTGAAGCTTTCTTT
.	TRBV18	.	TRBJ2-1	CASSPENEQFF	TGTGCCAGCTCACCCGAGAATGAGCAGTTCTTC
.	TRBV20-1	TRBD2	TRBJ2-1	CSAPRGASGGLEQFF	TGCAGTGCTCCCCGAGGGGCTAGCGGGGGACTCGAGCAGTTCTTC
.	TRBV20-1	TRBD1	TRBJ2-7	CSAISGTGDDEQYF	TGCAGTGCTATCTCCGGGACAGGGGACGACGAGCAGTACTTC
.	TRBV29-1	TRBD1	TRBJ1-1	CSEQGVRAEAFF	TGCAGCGAACAGGGGGTGAGGGCTGAAGCTTTCTTT
.	TRBV5-1	TRBD1	TRBJ2-3	CASTPDRGTDTQYF	TGCGCCAGCACTCCAGACAGGGGCACAGATACGCAGTATTTT
once	TRBV2	.	TRBJ2-7	CASSSSGGGPPGEQYF	TGTGCCAGCAGCTCCTCAGGGGGGGGGCCTCCTGGAGAGCAGTACTTC
once	TRBV3-1	TRBD2	TRBJ2-5	CASSPGTIQETQYF	TGTGCCAGCAGCCCGGGGACTATCCAAGAGACCCAGTACTTC
.	TRBV30	.	TRBJ2-5	CAWSVRHPEAQYF	TGTGCCTGGAGTGTACGCCACCCAGAGGCCCAGTACTTC
.	TRBV12-3/TRBV12-4	.	TRBJ1-1	CASKIEGGTEAFF	TGTGCCAGCAAAATCGAGGGTGGGACTGAAGCTTTCTTT
.	TRBV24-1	.	TRBJ2-3	CATSERDTQYF	TGTGCCACCAGTGAGCGTGATACGCAGTATTTT
.	TRBV20-1	TRBD1	TRBJ2-3	CSARPTGGRDTQYF	TGCAGTGCTAGACCAACAGGGGGCAGAGATACGCAGTATTTT
.	TRBV25-1	.	TRBJ2-7	CASSDGPPHEQYF	TGTGCCAGCAGTGACGGACCACCCCACGAGCAGTACTTC
.	TRBV2	.	TRBJ1-1	CASSLVEGNTEAFF	TGTGCCAGCAGTCTCGTGGAAGGGAACACTGAAGCTTTCTTT
.	TRBV9	.	TRBJ1-1	CASSPPGGGVNTEAFF	TGTGCCAGCAGCCCCCCCGGCGGAGGGGTGAACACTGAAGCTTTCTTT
.	TRBV20-1	TRBD1	TRBJ1-5	CSATGTGSLSNQPQHF	TGCAGTGCAACCGGGACAGGTTCACTTAGCAATCAGCCCCAGCATTTT
.	TRBV30	.	TRBJ1-5	CAWSWTVNQPQHF	TGTGCCTGGAGTTGGACGGTGAATCAGCCCCAGCATTTT
.	TRBV28	TRBD2	TRBJ2-1	CASSLAGGDNEQFF	TGTGCCAGCAGTTTAGCCGGGGGGGACAATGAGCAGTTCTTC
.	TRBV5-1	TRBD1	TRBJ1-1	CASSPGQGFTEAFF	TGCGCCAGCAGCCCTGGACAGGGGTTCACTGAAGCTTTCTTT
.	TRBV20-1	TRBD1	TRBJ1-2	CSATQGQTATF	TGCAGTGCTACACAGGGGCAGACAGCCACCTTC
.	TRBV20-1	.	TRBJ2-1	CSARIGPSYNEQFF	TGCAGTGCTAGGATTGGGCCCTCCTACAATGAGCAGTTCTTC
.	TRBV20-1	.	TRBJ1-5	CSARARSNQPQHF	TGCAGTGCCAGGGCCAGAAGCAATCAGCCCCAGCATTTT
.	TRBV6-2/TRBV6-3	TRBD1	TRBJ2-7	CASRMGQNYEQYF	TGTGCCAGCAGGATGGGACAGAACTACGAGCAGTACTTC
.	TRBV3-1	.	TRBJ1-4	CASSQRTGNEKLFF	TGTGCCAGCAGCCAAAGGACGGGGAATGAAAAACTGTTTTTT
.	TRBV9	TRBD1	TRBJ1-2	CASSEGTGHPNYGYTF	TGTGCCAGCAGCGAGGGGACAGGGCATCCTAACTATGGCTACACCTTC
.	TRBV25-1	.	TRBJ1-1	CASSENPSGTRGAFF	TGTGCCAGCAGTGAAAACCCTTCTGGGACACGTGGAGCTTTCTTT
few	TRBV3-1	.	TRBJ1-1	CASSQDGGTEAFF	TGTGCCAGCAGCCAAGATGGGGGAACTGAAGCTTTCTTT
.	TRBV3-1	.	TRBJ1-3	CASSRRDSGNTIYF	TGTGCCAGCAGCCGACGGGACTCTGGAAACACCATATATTTT
.	TRBV29-1	.	TRBJ2-5	CSVRGEETQYF	TGCAGCGTTCGCGGAGAAGAGACCCAGTACTTC
.	TRBV3-1	.	TRBJ1-1	CASSQGILEAFF	TGTGCCAGCAGCCAAGGGATACTTGAAGCTTTCTTT
.	TRBV7-8	TRBD2	TRBJ2-1	CASSLSGGVLEQFF	TGTGCCAGCAGCTTAAGCGGGGGGGTTCTTGAGCAGTTCTTC
.	TRBV11-1	TRBD1	TRBJ2-1	CASSLTGRSYNEQFF	TGTGCCAGCAGCTTGACAGGGCGATCCTACAATGAGCAGTTCTTC
.	TRBV7-9	.	TRBJ1-3	CASSRELKPSGNTIYF	TGTGCCAGCAGCCGAGAACTCAAACCCTCTGGAAACACCATATATTTT
.	TRBV7-9	TRBD2	TRBJ2-7	CASILSGAEGEQYF	TGTGCCAGCATCCTTAGCGGGGCAGAAGGCGAGCAGTACTTC
.	TRBV20-1	.	TRBJ1-2	CSASVSGSAELYGYTF	TGCAGTGCTAGTGTTAGTGGGTCGGCGGAGCTATATGGCTACACCTTC
.	TRBV7-9	.	TRBJ1-6	CASSLTEDNSPLHF	TGTGCCAGCAGCCTCACGGAGGATAATTCACCCCTCCACTTT
.	TRBV2	TRBD1	TRBJ1-1	CASSPDRTGTEAFF	TGTGCCAGCAGTCCGGACAGGACGGGCACTGAAGCTTTCTTT
.	TRBV2	TRBD2	TRBJ2-1	CASSELRLAGGYNEQFF	TGTGCCAGCAGTGAATTGAGGCTAGCGGGGGGTTACAATGAGCAGTTCTTC